The T cell receptor beta chain under discussion was sequenced for a study of blood T cell repertoires in COVID-19. Sequencing was performed with immunoSEQ multiplex PCR; in TCRdb, only in-frame clones are kept and a portion is missing. The data hold 250,000 or so clones, with 80% to 90% observed a single time. The germline CDR1 and CDR2 sequences are GTSNPN and SVGIG (reference sequence). The junction had 8 bases not matched to a gene; V was cut back by 0 bases and J by 4 bases. This CDR3 comprises 16 residues. The sample holds one count of this clone. The receptor's source is a woman in her thirties who had been exposed to COVID-19. Sequencing was performed on PBMCs or T cells enriched from blood (not recorded which). The rearrangement joins TRBV30 to TRBJ2-4, with 8 bases fitting TRBD1. The CDR3 protein is CAWSVLGDRPKNIQYF. The DNA of the CDR3 is TGTGCCTGGAGTGTACTGGGGGACAGGCCGAAAAACATTCAGTACTTC.